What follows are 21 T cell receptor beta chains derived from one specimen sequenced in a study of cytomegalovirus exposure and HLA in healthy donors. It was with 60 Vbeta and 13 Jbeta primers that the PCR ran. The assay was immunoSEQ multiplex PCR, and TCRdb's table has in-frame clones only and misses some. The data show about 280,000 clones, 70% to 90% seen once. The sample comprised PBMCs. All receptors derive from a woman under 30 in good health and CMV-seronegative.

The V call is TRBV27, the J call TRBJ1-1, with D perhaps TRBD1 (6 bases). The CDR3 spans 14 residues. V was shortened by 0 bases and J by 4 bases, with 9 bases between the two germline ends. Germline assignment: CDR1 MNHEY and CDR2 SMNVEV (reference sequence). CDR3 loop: CASSLSQGPTEAFF. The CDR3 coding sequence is TGTGCCAGCAGTTTATCGCAGGGGCCCACTGAAGCTTTCTTT.

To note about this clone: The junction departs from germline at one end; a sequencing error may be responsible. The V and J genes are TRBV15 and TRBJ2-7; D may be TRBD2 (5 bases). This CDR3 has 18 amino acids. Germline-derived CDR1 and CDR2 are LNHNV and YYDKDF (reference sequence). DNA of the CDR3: TGTGCCGCCAGCAGAGATCCGCCTAAGACGGGGATGACCTACGAGCAGTACTTC. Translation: CAASRDPPKTGMTYEQYF.

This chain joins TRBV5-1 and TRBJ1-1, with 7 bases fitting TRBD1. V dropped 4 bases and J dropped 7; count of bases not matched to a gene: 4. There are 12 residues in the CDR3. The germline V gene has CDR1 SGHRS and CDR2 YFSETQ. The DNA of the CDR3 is TGCGCCAGCAGCAGGCAGGGGGGTGAAGCTTTCTTT. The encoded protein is CASSRQGGEAFF.

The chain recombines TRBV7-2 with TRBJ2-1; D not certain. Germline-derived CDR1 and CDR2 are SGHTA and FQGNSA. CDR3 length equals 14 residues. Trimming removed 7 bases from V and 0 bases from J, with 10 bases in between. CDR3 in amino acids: CASTPSSSYNEQFF. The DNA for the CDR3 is TGTGCCAGCACCCCATCGAGCTCCTACAATGAGCAGTTCTTC.

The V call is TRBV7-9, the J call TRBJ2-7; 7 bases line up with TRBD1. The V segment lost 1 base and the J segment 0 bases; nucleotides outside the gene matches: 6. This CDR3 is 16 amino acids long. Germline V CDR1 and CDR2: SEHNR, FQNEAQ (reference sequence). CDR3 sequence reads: CASSLGGQPASYEQYF. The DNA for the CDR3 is TGTGCCAGCAGCTTAGGGGGACAGCCAGCCTCCTACGAGCAGTACTTC.

CDR3 residues: CAWSGWRPGELFF. CDR3 coding DNA: TGTGCCTGGAGTGGCTGGAGGCCCGGGGAGCTGTTTTTT. The V and J genes are TRBV30 and TRBJ2-2; possibly TRBD2 for D (5 bases). Trimming removed 1 base at V and 6 bases at J, with 9 bases between. This CDR3 region has 13 residues. CDR1 and CDR2 (germline): GTSNPN, SVGIG (reference sequence).

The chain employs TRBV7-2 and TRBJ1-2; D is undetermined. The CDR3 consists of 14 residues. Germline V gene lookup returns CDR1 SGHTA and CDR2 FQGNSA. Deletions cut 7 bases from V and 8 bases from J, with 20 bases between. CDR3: CASKSGRTTGGYTF. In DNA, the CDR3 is TGTGCCAGCAAAAGTGGGCGCACGACGGGGGGCTACACCTTC.

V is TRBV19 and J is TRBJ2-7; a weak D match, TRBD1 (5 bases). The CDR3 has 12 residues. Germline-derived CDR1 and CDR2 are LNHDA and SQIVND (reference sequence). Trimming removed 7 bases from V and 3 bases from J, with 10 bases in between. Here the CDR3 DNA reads TGTGCCAGTATTACAGGTAACTACGAGCAGTACTTC. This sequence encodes CASITGNYEQYF. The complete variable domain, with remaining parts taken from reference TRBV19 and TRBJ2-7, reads DGGITQSPKYLFRKEGQNVTLSCEQNLNHDAMYWYRQDPGQGLRLIYYSQIVNDFQKGDIAEGYSVSREKKESFPLTVTSAQKNPTAFYLCASITGNYEQYFGPGTRLTVT.

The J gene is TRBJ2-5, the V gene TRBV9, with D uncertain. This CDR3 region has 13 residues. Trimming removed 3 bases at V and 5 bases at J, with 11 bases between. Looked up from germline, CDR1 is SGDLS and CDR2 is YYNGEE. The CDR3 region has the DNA TGTGCCAGCAGCGAAACCCCAGCGGAGACCCAGTACTTC. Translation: CASSETPAETQYF.

The CDR3 reads CASSLLGQGGYEQYF. CDR3 bases: TGTGCCAGCAGCCTCCTGGGACAGGGGGGCTACGAGCAGTACTTC. The J gene is TRBJ2-7, the V gene TRBV5-6, with 11 nucleotides matching TRBD1. J gave up 3 bases and V 4 bases, and 6 bases lay outside the gene matches. The germline CDR1 and CDR2 sequences are SGHDT and YYEEEE. The CDR3 consists of 15 residues.

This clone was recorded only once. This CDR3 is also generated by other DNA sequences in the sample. CDR3 DNA sequence: TGTGCCAGCAGTTTATCGCCAGATAGCAATCAGCCCCAGCATTTT. Translating gives CASSLSPDSNQPQHF. The chain has TRBV27 and TRBJ1-5; D gene unclear. Germline CDR1 MNHEY, CDR2 SMNVEV (reference sequence). CDR3 size: 15 residues. V was trimmed by 0 bases and J by 0 bases, leaving 6 bases between them.

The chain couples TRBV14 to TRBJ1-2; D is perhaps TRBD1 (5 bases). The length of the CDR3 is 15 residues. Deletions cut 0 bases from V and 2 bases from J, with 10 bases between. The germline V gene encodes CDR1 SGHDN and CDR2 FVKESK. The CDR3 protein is CASSQDSGDNYGYTF. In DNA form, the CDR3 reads TGTGCCAGCAGCCAAGATTCGGGGGACAACTATGGCTACACCTTC. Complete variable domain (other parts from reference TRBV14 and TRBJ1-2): EAGVTQFPSHSVIEKGQTVTLRCDPISGHDNLYWYRRVMGKEIKFLLHFVKESKQDESGMPNNRFLAERTGGTYSTLKVQPAELEDSGVYFCASSQDSGDNYGYTFGSGTRLTVV.

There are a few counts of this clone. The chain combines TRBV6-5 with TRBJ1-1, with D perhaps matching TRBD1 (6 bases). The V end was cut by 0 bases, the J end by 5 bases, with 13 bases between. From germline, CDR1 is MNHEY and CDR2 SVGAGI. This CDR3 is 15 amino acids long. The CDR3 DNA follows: TGTGCCAGCAGTTACTCGAACAGGGCCGGAACTGAAGCTTTCTTT. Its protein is CASSYSNRAGTEAFF.

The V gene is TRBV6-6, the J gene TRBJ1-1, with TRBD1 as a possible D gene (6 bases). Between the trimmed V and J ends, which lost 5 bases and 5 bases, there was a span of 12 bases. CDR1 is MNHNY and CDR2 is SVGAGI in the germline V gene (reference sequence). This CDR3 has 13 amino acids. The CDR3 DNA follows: TGTGCCAGCAGTACAGGGTCGGAAACTGAAGCTTTCTTT. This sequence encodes CASSTGSETEAFF.

The CDR3 DNA reads as TGTGCCAGCAGCTTAAGGGGGGGGACGGAGACCCAGTACTTC. Translation gives CASSLRGGTETQYF. The gene calls are TRBV7-7 and TRBJ2-5, with D perhaps TRBD2 (7 bases). CDR1 is SSHAT, CDR2 FNYEAQ, per germline (reference sequence). Trimming cost V 2 bases and J 5 bases, with 12 bases left between them. CDR3 length: 14 amino acids.

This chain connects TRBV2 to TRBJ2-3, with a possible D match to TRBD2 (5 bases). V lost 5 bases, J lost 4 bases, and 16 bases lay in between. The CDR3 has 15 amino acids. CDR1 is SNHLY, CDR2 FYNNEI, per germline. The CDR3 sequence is CASSPAGPGADTQYF. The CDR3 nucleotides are TGTGCCAGCAGTCCGGCGGGTCCCGGCGCAGATACGCAGTATTTT.

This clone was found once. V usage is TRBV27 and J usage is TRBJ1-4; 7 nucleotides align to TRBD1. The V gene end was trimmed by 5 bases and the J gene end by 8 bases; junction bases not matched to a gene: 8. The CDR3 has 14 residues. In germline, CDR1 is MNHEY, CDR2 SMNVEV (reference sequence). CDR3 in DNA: TGTGCCAGCAGTACCACAGGGGCTCGGGAAAAACTGTTTTTT. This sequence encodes CASSTTGAREKLFF.

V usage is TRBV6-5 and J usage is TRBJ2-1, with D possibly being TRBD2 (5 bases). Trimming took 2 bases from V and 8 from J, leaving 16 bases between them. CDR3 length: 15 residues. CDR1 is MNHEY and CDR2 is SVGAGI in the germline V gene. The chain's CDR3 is CASSYVVPGMYEQFF. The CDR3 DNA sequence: TGTGCCAGCAGTTACGTCGTGCCGGGGATGTATGAGCAGTTCTTC.

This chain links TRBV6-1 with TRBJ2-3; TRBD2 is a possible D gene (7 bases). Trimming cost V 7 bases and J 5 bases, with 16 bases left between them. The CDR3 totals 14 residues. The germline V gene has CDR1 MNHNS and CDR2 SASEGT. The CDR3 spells CASIAGALGDTQYF. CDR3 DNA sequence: TGTGCCAGCATCGCGGGGGCCCTCGGAGATACGCAGTATTTT.

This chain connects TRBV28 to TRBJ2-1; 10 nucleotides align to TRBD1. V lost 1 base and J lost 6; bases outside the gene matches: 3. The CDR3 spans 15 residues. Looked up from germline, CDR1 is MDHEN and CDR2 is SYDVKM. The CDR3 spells CASSLSDRGFNEQFF. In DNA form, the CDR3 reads TGTGCCAGCAGTTTATCGGACAGGGGGTTCAATGAGCAGTTCTTC.

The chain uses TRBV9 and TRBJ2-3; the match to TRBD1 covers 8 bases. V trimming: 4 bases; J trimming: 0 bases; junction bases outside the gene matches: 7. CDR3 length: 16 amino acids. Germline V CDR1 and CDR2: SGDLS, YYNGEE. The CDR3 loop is CASSPWTGISTDTQYF. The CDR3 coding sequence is TGTGCCAGCAGCCCGTGGACAGGGATTAGCACAGATACGCAGTATTTT.